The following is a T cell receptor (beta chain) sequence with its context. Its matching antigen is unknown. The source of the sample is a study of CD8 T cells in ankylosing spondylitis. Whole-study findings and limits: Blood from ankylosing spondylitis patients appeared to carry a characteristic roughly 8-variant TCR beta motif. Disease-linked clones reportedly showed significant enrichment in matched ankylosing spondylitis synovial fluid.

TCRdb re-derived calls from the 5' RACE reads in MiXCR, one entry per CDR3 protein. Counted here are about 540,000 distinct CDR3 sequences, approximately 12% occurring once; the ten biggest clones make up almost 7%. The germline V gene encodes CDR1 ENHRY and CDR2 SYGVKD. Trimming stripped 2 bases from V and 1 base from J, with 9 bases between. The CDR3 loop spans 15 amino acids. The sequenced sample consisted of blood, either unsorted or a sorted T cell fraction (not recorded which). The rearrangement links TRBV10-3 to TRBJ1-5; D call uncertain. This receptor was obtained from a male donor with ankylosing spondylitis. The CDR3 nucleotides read TGTGCCATCAGTGAGCAGGCAGACAGCAATCAGCCCCAGCATTTT. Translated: CAISEQADSNQPQHF.